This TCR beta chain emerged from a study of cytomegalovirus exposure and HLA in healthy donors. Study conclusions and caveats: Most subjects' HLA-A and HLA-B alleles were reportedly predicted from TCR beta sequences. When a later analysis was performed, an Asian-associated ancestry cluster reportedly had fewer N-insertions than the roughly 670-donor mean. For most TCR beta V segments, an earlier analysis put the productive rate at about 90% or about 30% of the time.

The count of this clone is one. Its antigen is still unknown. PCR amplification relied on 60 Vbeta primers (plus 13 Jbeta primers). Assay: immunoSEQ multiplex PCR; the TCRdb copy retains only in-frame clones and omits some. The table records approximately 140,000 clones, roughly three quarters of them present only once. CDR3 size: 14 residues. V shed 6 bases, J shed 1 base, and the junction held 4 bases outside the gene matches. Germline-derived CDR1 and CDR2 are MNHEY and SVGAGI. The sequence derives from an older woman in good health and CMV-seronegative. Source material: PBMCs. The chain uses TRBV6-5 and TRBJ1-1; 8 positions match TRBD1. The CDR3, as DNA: TGTGCCAGCAGATCCGGGACAGGGAACACTGAAGCTTTCTTT. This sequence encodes CASRSGTGNTEAFF.